Below are 3 T cell receptor beta chains sequenced from a single sample in a study of patients with pleural tuberculosis. TCRdb recomputed calls from the reads with MiXCR, one row per CDR3 protein. The sample gives just under 30,000 distinct CDR3 sequences, 18% of which show up once; about 3.7% is in the top ten. Sequencing was performed on peripheral blood. The receptors originated from a human donor with pleural tuberculosis.

This clonotype appeared many times. The gene calls are TRBV7-2 and TRBJ1-5, with a tentative D call TRBD1 (6 bases). In germline, CDR1 is SGHTA, CDR2 FQGNSA. V was clipped by 7 bases and J by 1 base, with 14 bases between them. The CDR3 consists of 15 residues. CDR3 coding DNA: TGTGCCAGCACCCTGAGCGGACAGAGCAATCAGCCCCAGCATTTT. Its protein product is CASTLSGQSNQPQHF.

J is TRBJ1-5 and V is TRBV27; TRBD1 might be the D (5 bases). The CDR3 is made up of 15 amino acids. The V and J ends lost 4 bases and 0 bases respectively, with 10 bases between them. CDR1 and CDR2 from the germline V gene are MNHEY and SMNVEV (reference sequence). The CDR3 bases are TGTGCCAGCAGTTCTGACAGAGTTAGCAATCAGCCCCAGCATTTT. Protein: CASSSDRVSNQPQHF.

This clonotype is judged medium-sized. The CDR3 bases are TGCAGTGCTAGAGATCCCAGGACTAAGTACGAGCAGTACTTC. Encoded protein: CSARDPRTKYEQYF. The gene calls are TRBV20-1 and TRBJ2-7, with D possibly being TRBD2 (6 bases). CDR1 is DFQATT and CDR2 is SNEGSKA in the germline V gene (reference sequence). Trimming removed 0 bases from V and 4 bases from J, with 13 bases in between. The CDR3 has 14 residues.